In its sample, the clone carrying this TCR beta chain was seen many times. Its antigen is not known. Two oligonucleotides, mixed equimolar, formed the beta constant-region primer covering TRBC1 and TRBC2. Four rounds of PCR amplified the ligated cDNA using nested alpha and beta constant-region primers plus SP2. In TCRdb, the UMI-ligation and nested PCR reads were re-called with MiXCR into one record per CDR3 protein. The table has approximately 150,000 distinct CDR3 sequences, approximately 20% seen once; the top ten hold around 0.63%. This record comes from a study of naive and memory T cell subsets. General study points: Naive repertoires, especially CD8, held a few larger clonotypes, possibly memory cells re-expressing CD45RA.

CDR1 and CDR2 (germline): SEHNR, FQNEAQ (reference sequence). This CDR3 has 15 amino acids. Trimming shortened V by 5 bases and J by 2 bases, and 14 bases separated the two germline ends. Material: naive CD8+ T cells from blood. The chain links TRBV7-9 to TRBJ2-3, with D perhaps TRBD2 (5 bases). The receptor's source is a human donor in good health. CDR3 loop: CASSPPYGDTDTQYF. The CDR3, as DNA: TGTGCCAGCAGCCCCCCTTACGGGGACACAGATACGCAGTATTTT.